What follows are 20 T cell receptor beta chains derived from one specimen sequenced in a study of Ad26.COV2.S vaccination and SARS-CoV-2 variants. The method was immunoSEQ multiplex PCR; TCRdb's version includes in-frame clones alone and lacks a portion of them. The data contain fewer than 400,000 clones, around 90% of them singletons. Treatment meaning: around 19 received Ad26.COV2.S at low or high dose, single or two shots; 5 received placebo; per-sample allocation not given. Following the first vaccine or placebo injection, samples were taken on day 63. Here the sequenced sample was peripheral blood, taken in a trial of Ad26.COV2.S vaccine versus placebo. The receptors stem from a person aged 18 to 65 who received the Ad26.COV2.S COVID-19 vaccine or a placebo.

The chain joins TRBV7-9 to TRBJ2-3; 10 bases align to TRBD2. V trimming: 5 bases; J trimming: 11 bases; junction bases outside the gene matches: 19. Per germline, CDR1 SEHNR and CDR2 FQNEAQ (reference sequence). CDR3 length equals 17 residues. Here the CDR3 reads CASSQPGLAPKELRQYF. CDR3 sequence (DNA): TGTGCCAGCAGCCAACCGGGACTAGCGCCCAAAGAGTTGAGGCAGTATTTT.

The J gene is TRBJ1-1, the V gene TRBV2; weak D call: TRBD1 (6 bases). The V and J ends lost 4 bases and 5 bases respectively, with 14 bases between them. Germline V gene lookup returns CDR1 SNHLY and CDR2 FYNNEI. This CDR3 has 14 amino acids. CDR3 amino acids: CASSVDSSLTEAFF. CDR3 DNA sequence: TGTGCCAGCAGTGTGGACAGTAGTTTAACTGAAGCTTTCTTT.

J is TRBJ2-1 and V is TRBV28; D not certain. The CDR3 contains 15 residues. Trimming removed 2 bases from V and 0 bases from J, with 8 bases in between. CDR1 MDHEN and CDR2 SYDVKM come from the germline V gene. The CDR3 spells CASSLGGPSYNEQFF. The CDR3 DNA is TGTGCCAGCAGTTTAGGCGGTCCCTCCTACAATGAGCAGTTCTTC.

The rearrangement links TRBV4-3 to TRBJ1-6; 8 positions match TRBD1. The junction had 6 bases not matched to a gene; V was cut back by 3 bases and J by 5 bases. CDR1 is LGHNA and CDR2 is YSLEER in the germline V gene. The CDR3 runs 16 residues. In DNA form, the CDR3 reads TGCGCCAGCAGCCAGGGGACAGGTGGGGATAATTCACCCCTCCACTTT. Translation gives CASSQGTGGDNSPLHF.

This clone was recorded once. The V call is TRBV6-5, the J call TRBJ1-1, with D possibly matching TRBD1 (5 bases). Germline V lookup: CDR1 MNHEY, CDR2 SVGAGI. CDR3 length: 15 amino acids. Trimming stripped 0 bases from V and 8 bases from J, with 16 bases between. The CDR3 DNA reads TGTGCCAGCAGTTACTCGGGCGGCCTCGGGGGAGAAGCTTTCTTT. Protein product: CASSYSGGLGGEAFF.

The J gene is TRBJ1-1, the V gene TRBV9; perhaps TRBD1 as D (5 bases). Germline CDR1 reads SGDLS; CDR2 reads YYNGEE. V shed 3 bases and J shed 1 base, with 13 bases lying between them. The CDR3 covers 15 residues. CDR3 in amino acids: CASSAKGRPNTEAFF. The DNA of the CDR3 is TGTGCCAGCAGCGCTAAGGGACGGCCGAACACTGAAGCTTTCTTT.

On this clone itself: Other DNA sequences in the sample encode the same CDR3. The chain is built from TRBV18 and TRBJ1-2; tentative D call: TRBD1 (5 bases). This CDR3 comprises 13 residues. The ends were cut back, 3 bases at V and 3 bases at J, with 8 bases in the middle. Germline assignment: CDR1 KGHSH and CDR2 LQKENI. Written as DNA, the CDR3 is TGTGCCAGCTCACCGGAGGGGTACTATGGCTACACCTTC. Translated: CASSPEGYYGYTF.

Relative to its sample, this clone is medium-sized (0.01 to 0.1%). The CDR3 region is CASSSEGMGQPQHF. CDR3 coding DNA: TGTGCCAGCAGTTCGGAGGGTATGGGACAGCCCCAGCATTTT. J is TRBJ1-5 and V is TRBV27, with D unresolved. Germline V gene data show CDR1 as MNHEY and CDR2 as SMNVEV (reference sequence). CDR3 length: 14 amino acids. Trimming stripped 4 bases from V and 7 bases from J, with 14 bases between.

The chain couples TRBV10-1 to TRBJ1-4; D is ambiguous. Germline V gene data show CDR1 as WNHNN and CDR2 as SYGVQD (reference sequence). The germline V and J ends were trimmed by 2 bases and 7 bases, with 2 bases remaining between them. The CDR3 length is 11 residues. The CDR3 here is CASSEGEKLFF. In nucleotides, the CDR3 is TGCGCCAGCAGTGAGGGTGAAAAACTGTTTTTT.

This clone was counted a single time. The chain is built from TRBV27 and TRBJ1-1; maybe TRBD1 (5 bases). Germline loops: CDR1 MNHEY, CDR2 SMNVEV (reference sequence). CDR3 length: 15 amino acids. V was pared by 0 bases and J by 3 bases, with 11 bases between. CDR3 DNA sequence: TGTGCCAGCAGTTTATCCACCCAGGGCGACACTGAAGCTTTCTTT. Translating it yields CASSLSTQGDTEAFF.

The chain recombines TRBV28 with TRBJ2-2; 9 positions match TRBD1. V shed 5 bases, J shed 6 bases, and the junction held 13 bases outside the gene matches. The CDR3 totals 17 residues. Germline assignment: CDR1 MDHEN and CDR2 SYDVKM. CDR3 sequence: CASSSALGQGSPGELFF. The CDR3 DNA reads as TGTGCCAGCAGTAGCGCTTTGGGACAGGGCTCTCCCGGGGAGCTGTTTTTT.

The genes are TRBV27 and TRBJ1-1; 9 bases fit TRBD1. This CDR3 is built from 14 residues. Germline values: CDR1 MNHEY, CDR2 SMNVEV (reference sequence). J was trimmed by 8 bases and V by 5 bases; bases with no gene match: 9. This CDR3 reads CASSLGTGLGEAFF. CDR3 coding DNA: TGTGCCAGCAGTCTTGGGACAGGGCTAGGGGAAGCTTTCTTT.

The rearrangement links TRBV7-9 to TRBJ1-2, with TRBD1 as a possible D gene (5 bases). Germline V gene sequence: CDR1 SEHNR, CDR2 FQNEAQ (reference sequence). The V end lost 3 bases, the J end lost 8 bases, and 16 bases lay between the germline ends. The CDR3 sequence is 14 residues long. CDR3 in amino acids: CASSFSGPTGGYTF. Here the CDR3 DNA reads TGTGCCAGCAGCTTCTCAGGGCCGACGGGGGGCTACACCTTC. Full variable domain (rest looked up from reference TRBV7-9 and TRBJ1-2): DTGVSQNPRHKITKRGQNVTFRCDPISEHNRLYWYRQTLGQGPEFLTYFQNEAQLEKSRLLSDRFSAERPKGSFSTLEIQRTEQGDSAMYLCASSFSGPTGGYTFGSGTRLTVV.

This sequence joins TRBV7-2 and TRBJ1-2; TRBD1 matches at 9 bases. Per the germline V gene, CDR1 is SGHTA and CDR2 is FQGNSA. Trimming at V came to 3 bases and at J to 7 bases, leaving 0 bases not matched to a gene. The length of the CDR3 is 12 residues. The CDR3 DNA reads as TGTGCCAGCAGCTTGACAGGGGGTGGCTACACCTTC. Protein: CASSLTGGGYTF.

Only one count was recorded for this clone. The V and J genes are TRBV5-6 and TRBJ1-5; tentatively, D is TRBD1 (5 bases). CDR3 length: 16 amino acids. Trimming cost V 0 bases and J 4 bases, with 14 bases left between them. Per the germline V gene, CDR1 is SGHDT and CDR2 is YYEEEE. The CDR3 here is CASSLGPRDGNQPQHF. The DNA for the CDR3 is TGTGCCAGCAGCTTGGGCCCCCGGGACGGTAATCAGCCCCAGCATTTT. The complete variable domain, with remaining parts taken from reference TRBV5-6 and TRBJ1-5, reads DAGVTQSPTHLIKTRGQQVTLRCSPKSGHDTVSWYQQALGQGPQFIFQYYEEEERQRGNFPDRFSGHQFPNYSSELNVNALLLGDSALYLCASSLGPRDGNQPQHFGDGTRLSIL.

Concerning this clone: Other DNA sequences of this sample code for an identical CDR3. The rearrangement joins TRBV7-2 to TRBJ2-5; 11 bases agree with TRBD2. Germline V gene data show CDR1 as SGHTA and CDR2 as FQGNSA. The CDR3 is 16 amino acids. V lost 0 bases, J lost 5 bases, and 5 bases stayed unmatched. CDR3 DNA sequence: TGTGCCAGCAGCTTAGCTAGCGGGGGGGCCCGGGAGACCCAGTACTTC. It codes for CASSLASGGARETQYF. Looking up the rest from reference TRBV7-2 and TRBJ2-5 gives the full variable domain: GAGVSQSPSNKVTEKGKDVELRCDPISGHTALYWYRQSLGQGLEFLIYFQGNSAPDKSGLPSDRFSAERTGGSVSTLTIQRTQQEDSAVYLCASSLASGGARETQYFGPGTRLLVL.

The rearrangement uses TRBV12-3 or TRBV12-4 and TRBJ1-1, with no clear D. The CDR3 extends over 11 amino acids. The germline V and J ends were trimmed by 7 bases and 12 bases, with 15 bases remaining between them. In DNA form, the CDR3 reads TGTGCCAGCACCAGTGGGTCTGTAACTTTCTTT. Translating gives CASTSGSVTFF.

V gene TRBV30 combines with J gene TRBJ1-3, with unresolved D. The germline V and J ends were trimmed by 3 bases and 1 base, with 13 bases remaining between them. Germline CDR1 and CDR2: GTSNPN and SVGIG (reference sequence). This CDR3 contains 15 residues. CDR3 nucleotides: TGTGCCTGGAGCGATCTCCCAGGATCTGGAAACACCATATATTTT. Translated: CAWSDLPGSGNTIYF.

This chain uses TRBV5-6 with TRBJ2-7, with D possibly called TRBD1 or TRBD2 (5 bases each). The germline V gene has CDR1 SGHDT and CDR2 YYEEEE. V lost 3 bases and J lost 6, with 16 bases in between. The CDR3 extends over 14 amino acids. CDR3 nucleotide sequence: TGTGCCAGCAGCTCCGGGACGGACCTCCTCGAGCAGTACGTC. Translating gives CASSSGTDLLEQYV.

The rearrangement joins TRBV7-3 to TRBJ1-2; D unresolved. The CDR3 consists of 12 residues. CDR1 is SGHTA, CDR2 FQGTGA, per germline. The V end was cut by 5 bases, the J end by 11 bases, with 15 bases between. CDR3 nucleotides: TGTGCCAGCAGCCCGGGCGGCAGCGTTTACACCTTC. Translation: CASSPGGSVYTF.